A single sample gave rise to the 15 T cell receptor beta chains below, sequenced in a study of T-cell memory formation after mild COVID-19. TCRdb recomputed calls from the 5' RACE reads with MiXCR, one row per CDR3 protein. The sample gives about 340,000 distinct CDR3 sequences, 14% of which show up once; roughly a fifth is in the top ten. The material sequenced was PBMCs or a T cell subset sorted from them (not recorded which). These receptors were taken from a young man who had mild COVID-19 (a few samples of this study predate the infection). Cell type and time point are not known.

The chain is built from TRBV6-5 and TRBJ1-4, with a possible D match to TRBD1 (5 bases). Germline V gives CDR1 MNHEY, CDR2 SVGAGI. The CDR3 runs 17 residues. Deletions cut 0 bases from V and 0 bases from J, with 11 bases between. The CDR3 loop reads CASSYSSGAATNEKLFF. The CDR3 nucleotides read TGTGCCAGCAGTTACTCATCCGGGGCGGCAACTAATGAAAAACTGTTTTTT.

The chain is built from TRBV18 and TRBJ1-1; 7 bases are a match to TRBD1. This CDR3 comprises 15 residues. Germline V gene lookup returns CDR1 KGHSH and CDR2 LQKENI. J lost 4 bases, V lost 5 bases, and 10 bases had no gene match. Here the CDR3 reads CASSSQTGIGTEAFF. DNA of the CDR3: TGTGCCAGCTCATCCCAGACAGGGATTGGCACTGAAGCTTTCTTT.

The chain joins TRBV10-3 to TRBJ1-5, with a tentative D call TRBD1 (6 bases). Trimming stripped 2 bases from V and 7 bases from J, with 12 bases between. Per germline, CDR1 ENHRY and CDR2 SYGVKD. CDR3 length: 14 amino acids. The CDR3 loop reads CAISELGGGQPQHF. The CDR3 nucleotides are TGTGCCATCAGTGAGCTAGGGGGAGGCCAGCCCCAGCATTTT.

This clonotype was found many times. V usage is TRBV5-1 and J usage is TRBJ2-6, with D hard to call. Per the germline V gene, CDR1 is SGHRS and CDR2 is YFSETQ. This CDR3 is built from 16 residues. The V end lost 2 bases, the J end lost 0 bases, and 9 bases lay between the germline ends. The CDR3 loop is CASSLGTLSGANVLTF. The CDR3 DNA sequence: TGCGCCAGCAGCTTAGGAACCCTCTCTGGGGCCAACGTCCTGACTTTC.

With regard to this clonotype: One base away lies a much larger clone, so this may be a sequencing read error. The CDR3 ends on some other residue instead of the conserved phenylalanine or tryptophan, so this is likely a read error. This rearrangement joins TRBV19 to TRBJ2-1; TRBD2 aligns across 8 bases. The CDR3 runs 12 residues. Germline V CDR1 and CDR2: LNHDA, SQIVND (reference sequence). Trimming removed 4 bases from V and 13 bases from J; junction bases left unmatched: 6. The CDR3: CASSTSGGQQFL. In nucleotides, the CDR3 is TGTGCCAGTAGTACATCGGGGGGGCAACAGTTCTTA.

There are a few counts of this clonotype. The rearrangement uses TRBV2 and TRBJ2-1; either TRBD1 or TRBD2 may supply D (5 bases each). The CDR3 is made up of 15 amino acids. Trimming took off 6 bases at V and 4 bases at J, with 16 bases between the two ends. Per the germline V gene, CDR1 is SNHLY and CDR2 is FYNNEI. CDR3 protein: CASSAQGTPYNEQFF. CDR3 sequence (DNA): TGTGCCAGCAGCGCGCAAGGGACGCCTTACAATGAGCAGTTCTTC.

There are a few counts of this clonotype. The chain carries TRBV11-2 and TRBJ2-7, with D hard to call. Germline V gene lookup returns CDR1 SGHAT and CDR2 FQNNGV. The CDR3 sequence is 12 residues long. The V end lost 3 bases, the J end lost 6 bases, and 9 bases lay between the germline ends. CDR3 coding DNA: TGTGCCAGCAGCTTCTCACCAAGCGAGCAGTACGTC. Amino acid sequence: CASSFSPSEQYV.

This clonotype was observed many times. The chain uses TRBV5-1 and TRBJ2-3; TRBD1 matches at 7 bases. In germline, CDR1 is SGHRS, CDR2 YFSETQ. The trim removed 4 bases at V and 2 bases at J, leaving 13 bases unmatched. CDR3 length equals 17 residues. In DNA, the CDR3 is TGCGCCAGCAGCAACCGAATAAGGACAGGCCCCACAGATACGCAGTATTTT. It translates to CASSNRIRTGPTDTQYF.

The chain employs TRBV6-1 and TRBJ2-5; D is undetermined. The CDR3 has 10 residues. The V end was cut by 8 bases, the J end by 5 bases, with 6 bases between. CDR1 is MNHNS and CDR2 is SASEGT in the germline V gene. CDR3: CASHRETQYF. The CDR3 DNA reads TGTGCCAGCCACCGGGAGACCCAGTACTTC.

This clonotype was recorded many times. V usage is TRBV6-2 or TRBV6-3 and J usage is TRBJ1-1, with D possibly TRBD1 on 5 matching bases. Germline loops: CDR1 MNHEY, CDR2 SVGEGT. The CDR3 spans 14 residues. The V end lost 6 bases, the J end lost 1 base, and 12 bases lay between the germline ends. Written as DNA, the CDR3 is TGTGCCAGCAGCCAACAGGTTTCGAACACTGAAGCTTTCTTT. Protein sequence: CASSQQVSNTEAFF.

This clonotype was seen repeatedly, ten times or more. V usage is TRBV5-1 and J usage is TRBJ2-3, with D uncertain. Germline V gene sequence: CDR1 SGHRS, CDR2 YFSETQ. The CDR3 spans 15 residues. Between the trimmed V and J ends, which lost 0 bases and 3 bases, there was a span of 11 bases. The CDR3 is CASSLGVIRTDTQYF. The CDR3 coding sequence is TGCGCCAGCAGCTTGGGGGTCATAAGGACAGATACGCAGTATTTT.

This clonotype was picked up a small number of times. The CDR3 reads CASSLRRGQGDEKLFF. The CDR3 DNA reads TGTGCCAGCAGCTTACGGCGGGGACAGGGGGATGAAAAACTGTTTTTT. This rearrangement joins TRBV7-2 to TRBJ1-4; 11 bases map to TRBD1. The CDR3 runs 16 residues. CDR1 and CDR2 (germline): SGHTA, FQGNSA. V lost 2 bases, J lost 6 bases, and 5 bases stayed unmatched.

The sample holds many counts of this clonotype. V usage is TRBV12-3 or TRBV12-4 and J usage is TRBJ2-3, with 9 bases fitting TRBD2. The length of the CDR3 is 14 residues. After removal of 7 bases from V and 0 bases from J, the junction contained 2 bases not matched to a gene. This CDR3 reads CASISGGSTDTQYF. In DNA form, the CDR3 reads TGTGCCAGCATCAGCGGGGGGAGCACAGATACGCAGTATTTT.

J is TRBJ2-7 and V is TRBV4-1; TRBD2 aligns across 7 bases. CDR1 is MGHRA and CDR2 is YSYEKL in the germline V gene. The CDR3 is 15 amino acids. Losses at the gene ends were 3 bases for V and 3 bases for J; bases not matched to a gene: 8. The chain's CDR3 is CASSQSRDYRYEQYF. CDR3 coding DNA: TGCGCCAGCAGCCAGAGCCGGGACTACCGCTACGAGCAGTACTTC.

This clonotype was recorded a few times. This chain links TRBV5-6 with TRBJ2-7; 12 bases fit TRBD1. Germline V gene sequence: CDR1 SGHDT, CDR2 YYEEEE. V trimming: 6 bases; J trimming: 6 bases; junction bases outside the gene matches: 7. The CDR3 has 14 residues. The CDR3 reads CASTRDRGHLEQYV. The CDR3 DNA reads TGTGCCAGCACACGGGACAGGGGGCATCTCGAGCAGTACGTC.